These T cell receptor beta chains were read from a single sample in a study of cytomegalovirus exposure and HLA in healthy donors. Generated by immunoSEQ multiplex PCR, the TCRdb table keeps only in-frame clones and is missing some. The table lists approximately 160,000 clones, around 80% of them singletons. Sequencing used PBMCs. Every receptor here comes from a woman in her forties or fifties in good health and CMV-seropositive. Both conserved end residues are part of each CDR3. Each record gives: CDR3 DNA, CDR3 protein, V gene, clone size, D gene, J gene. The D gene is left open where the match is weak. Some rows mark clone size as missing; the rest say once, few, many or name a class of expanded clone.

DNA: TGTGCCAGCAGACGTGGACTTATGGGGGGTGAGCAGTTCTTC
CDR3: CASRRGLMGGEQFF
V: TRBV13
size: .
D: .
J: TRBJ2-1

DNA: TGCAGCGTTCTCAAAACAGGTTGGGGCACTGAAGCTTTCTTT
CDR3: CSVLKTGWGTEAFF
V: TRBV29-1
size: .
D: .
J: TRBJ1-1

DNA: TGTGCCAGCAGCGGTTTTGGGACAGGGGTCGACGAGCAGTACTTC
CDR3: CASSGFGTGVDEQYF
V: TRBV9
size: .
D: TRBD1
J: TRBJ2-7

DNA: TGTGCCATCAGTGGTCCGGGACAGCTAAACTATGGCTACACCTTC
CDR3: CAISGPGQLNYGYTF
V: TRBV10-3
size: .
D: TRBD1
J: TRBJ1-2

DNA: TGTGCCAGCAAGACGGGACTAGTCGACACCGGGGAGCTGTTTTTT
CDR3: CASKTGLVDTGELFF
V: TRBV2
size: .
D: TRBD2
J: TRBJ2-2

DNA: TGTTCCAGCAGCTTCAGGGGTGAAGACTATGGCTACACCTTC
CDR3: CSSSFRGEDYGYTF
V: TRBV7-9
size: .
D: .
J: TRBJ1-2

DNA: TGTGCCAGCAGCAGACGGACAAAATACAATGAGCAGTTCTTC
CDR3: CASSRRTKYNEQFF
V: TRBV11-2
size: .
D: .
J: TRBJ2-1

DNA: TGTGCCAGCAGTTTGACAGCCGCATCCTACGAGCAGTACTTC
CDR3: CASSLTAASYEQYF
V: TRBV6-6
size: .
D: .
J: TRBJ2-7

DNA: TGTGCCAGCAGTTTACCCCGGACAGGGACTGAAGCTTTCTTT
CDR3: CASSLPRTGTEAFF
V: TRBV28
size: .
D: TRBD1
J: TRBJ1-1

DNA: TGTGCCAGCAGCCAACAGGGGGACGACTATGGCTACACCTTC
CDR3: CASSQQGDDYGYTF
V: TRBV7-9
size: .
D: TRBD1
J: TRBJ1-2

DNA: TGCGCCAGCAGCCACGGGGACATCACCGGGGAGCTGTTTTTT
CDR3: CASSHGDITGELFF
V: TRBV5-1
size: .
D: .
J: TRBJ2-2

DNA: TGTGCCAGCAGACGCGGACAGGGGTTCACCGGGGAGCTGTTTTTT
CDR3: CASRRGQGFTGELFF
V: TRBV28
size: .
D: TRBD1
J: TRBJ2-2

DNA: TGTTCCAGCAGCTTAGGCGGTTCTTTCGAGCAATACTTC
CDR3: CSSSLGGSFEQYF
V: TRBV7-9
size: .
D: .
J: TRBJ2-7

DNA: TGTGCCAGTAGTCCCCGACAGGGGAGAGGGACAGATACGCAGTATTTT
CDR3: CASSPRQGRGTDTQYF
V: TRBV19
size: .
D: TRBD1
J: TRBJ2-3

DNA: TGTGCCAGCACGTCCGGGGGTGATACGCAGTATTTT
CDR3: CASTSGGDTQYF
V: TRBV7-9
size: .
D: .
J: TRBJ2-3

DNA: TGTGCCTGGAGTGCAACACCCCCCGGGCTAGAGGGCGAGCAGTACTTC
CDR3: CAWSATPPGLEGEQYF
V: TRBV30
size: once
D: .
J: TRBJ2-7

DNA: TGCGCCAGCAGTACGGGGGGGTCTGGGGCCAACGTCCTGACTTTC
CDR3: CASSTGGSGANVLTF
V: TRBV5-1
size: few
D: TRBD2
J: TRBJ2-6

DNA: TGTGCCAGCAGCTTGGGACCCCTAGGATGGGAGGGCCTAGAATACGAGCAGTACTTC
CDR3: CASSLGPLGWEGLEYEQYF
V: TRBV7-2
size: .
D: TRBD2
J: TRBJ2-7

DNA: TGTGCCATCTCTGGGGGGGCAAGCATTGCCTACGAGCAGTACTTC
CDR3: CAISGGASIAYEQYF
V: TRBV10-3
size: .
D: .
J: TRBJ2-7

DNA: TGTGCCAGCAGTTACTCGAGGGACAAAAACATTCAGTACTTC
CDR3: CASSYSRDKNIQYF
V: TRBV6-6
size: .
D: .
J: TRBJ2-4

DNA: TGCAGTCCTGGAGGTCTTGAGACCCAGTACTTC
CDR3: CSPGGLETQYF
V: TRBV20-1
size: .
D: .
J: TRBJ2-5

DNA: TGCACCAGCAGCCAAGAAAACGGGGGGAACGACCAGACCCAGTACTTC
CDR3: CTSSQENGGNDQTQYF
V: TRBV1
size: .
D: .
J: TRBJ2-5

DNA: TGTGCCAGCAGCCACTCGGTGAGAAACACTGAAGCTTTCTTT
CDR3: CASSHSVRNTEAFF
V: TRBV11-2
size: once
D: .
J: TRBJ1-1

DNA: TGTGCCAGCAGCGTAGAACAGGGTCCCTACGAGCAGTACTTC
CDR3: CASSVEQGPYEQYF
V: TRBV9
size: .
D: .
J: TRBJ2-7

DNA: TGCGCCAGCAGCGTCCGGGACAGGGGATCCTACGAGCAGTACTTC
CDR3: CASSVRDRGSYEQYF
V: TRBV5-1
size: .
D: TRBD1
J: TRBJ2-7

DNA: TGTGCCAGCAGCTTAACGTTTCGGCTAGCGGGGGGCACCGGGGAGCTGTTTTTT
CDR3: CASSLTFRLAGGTGELFF
V: TRBV7-3
size: .
D: TRBD2
J: TRBJ2-2

DNA: TGTGCCAGCAGTCACGGGGCTAACTATGGCTACACCTTC
CDR3: CASSHGANYGYTF
V: TRBV6-5
size: .
D: .
J: TRBJ1-2

DNA: TGTGCCAGCAGCGTAGCTAGTCCAGGGTGGCGCGAGCAGTACTTC
CDR3: CASSVASPGWREQYF
V: TRBV9
size: .
D: .
J: TRBJ2-7

DNA: TGTGCCAGCAGTTTCCCCCGACTCCCGCAGTACTTC
CDR3: CASSFPRLPQYF
V: TRBV28
size: .
D: .
J: TRBJ2-7

DNA: TGTGCCACCAGCAGAGGAATCAGGGCGGCTGATGGCTACACCTTC
CDR3: CATSRGIRAADGYTF
V: TRBV15
size: .
D: .
J: TRBJ1-2